The T cell receptor (beta chain) described here comes from a study of PD-1 blockade in classical Hodgkin lymphoma (dated by TCRdb to about 2020). About the full investigation: Nivolumab dosing was 3 mg/kg intravenously every 2 weeks, continuing until either disease progression or unacceptable toxicity. The study used CyTOF and TCR beta sequencing to define a peripheral blood immune signature of response to PD-1 blockade in classical Hodgkin lymphoma. Paper-wide results and their limitations: Trial patients with a complete response had baseline diversity similar to that of newly diagnosed patients, while partial responders and progressors had significantly lower diversity. Lower diversity was seen in patients whose nivolumab began less than 1 year after ASCT, and these patients were left out of later analyses so that immune reconstitution would not confound the results. The study was limited to a single clinical trial cohort, and causes of repertoire differences, possibly disease activity or prior therapy, remained undefined. Baseline TCR diversity was reported to be lower in newly diagnosed patients than in healthy donors, and even lower in relapsed/refractory patients. CD4+ but not CD8+ TCR diversity rose significantly by C4D1 (p=0.0027 vs p=0.16), most apparent in complete responders (p=0.02).

The germline V gene (reference sequence) provides CDR1 LNHDA and CDR2 SQIVND. A distance of 20 bases separates the germline ends of V and J, which lose 2 bases and 2 bases respectively. The cysteine opens and the phenylalanine closes a CDR3 of 18 amino acids. The CDR3 DNA has 54 bases and is translated from base 1. Genomic DNA was isolated using the Qiagen DNeasy kit from unsorted PBMCs as well as from negatively selected CD4+ and CD8+ fractions. Using primers that anneal to V and J segments, immunoSEQ multiplex PCR amplified the TCR beta CDR3 regions. A synthetic immune receptor repertoire was used to minimize amplification bias, and remaining bias was computationally removed after sequencing. The source study handled its data this way. Repertoire diversity was quantified as the Shannon entropy index using custom Python scripts. Unsorted, CD4+ and CD8+ repertoires were examined separately, except in combined analyses, for which CD4+ and CD8+ sequences were merged in silico. A clone was considered expanded if an increase in frequency of at least 2-fold after treatment relative to C1D1 was found, and a pseudocount of 0.5 was applied to clones undetected at baseline. Clones with 0 or 1 copy at C1D1 were classified as singleton clones, and clones with 2 or more copies were classified as non-singleton clones. Clones expanded in unsorted samples were labelled as CD4+, CD8+ or unknown by matching protein sequences in sorted samples from the same patient. Wilcoxon tests on paired samples were used to test diversity changes from C1D1 to C4D1. Sourced from immuneACCESS, this table was stored by TCRdb with only in-frame sequences that have V and J called. A share of the clones is absent; for the studies checked, an unresolved V gene accounts for under half, and the remainder has no known explanation. V and J calls and clone size come straight from that table; D and trimming were deduced from the DNA. Present in this sample are about 100,000 clones, roughly 89% of which were seen just once. The top ten clones comprise under 8% of the sample.

The time point label for this specimen denotes: cycle 2 day 1 (C2D1) of nivolumab. All trial patients had relapsed after autologous stem cell transplantation, with cohorts A, B and C differing in prior brentuximab vedotin exposure. A total of approximately 51 patients with relapsed/refractory classical Hodgkin lymphoma made up the trial cohort, and each patient's best overall response was complete response, partial response or progressive disease. Trial patients were treated with single-agent nivolumab in the multi-cohort phase II CheckMate 205 trial. An independent review committee assessed best overall response by applying the 2007 International Working Group response criteria. PBMCs from the trial were collected at three points: immediately before nivolumab initiation (C1D1), and during therapy at cycle 2 day 1 and cycle 4 day 1. After peripheral blood was drawn into 8 mL Vacutainer Cell Preparation Tubes, PBMCs were isolated by centrifugation and then cryopreserved.

A word on this clone: This clone's antigen is unknown. Base-call qualities are not available, and no considerably larger clone is one nucleotide away.

This receptor was identified in a human donor with classical Hodgkin lymphoma. The source material was peripheral blood mononuclear cells (PBMCs), sampled before the second cycle of nivolumab. This chain is built from TRBV19 and TRBJ2-3, with the D call perhaps TRBD1 or TRBD2, as 5 bases match in each case. CDR3 loop: CASSIRGLAGKNTDTQYF. The DNA sequence is given as TGTGCCAGTAGTATAAGAGGGCTGGCAGGGAAGAACACAGATACGCAGTATTTT.